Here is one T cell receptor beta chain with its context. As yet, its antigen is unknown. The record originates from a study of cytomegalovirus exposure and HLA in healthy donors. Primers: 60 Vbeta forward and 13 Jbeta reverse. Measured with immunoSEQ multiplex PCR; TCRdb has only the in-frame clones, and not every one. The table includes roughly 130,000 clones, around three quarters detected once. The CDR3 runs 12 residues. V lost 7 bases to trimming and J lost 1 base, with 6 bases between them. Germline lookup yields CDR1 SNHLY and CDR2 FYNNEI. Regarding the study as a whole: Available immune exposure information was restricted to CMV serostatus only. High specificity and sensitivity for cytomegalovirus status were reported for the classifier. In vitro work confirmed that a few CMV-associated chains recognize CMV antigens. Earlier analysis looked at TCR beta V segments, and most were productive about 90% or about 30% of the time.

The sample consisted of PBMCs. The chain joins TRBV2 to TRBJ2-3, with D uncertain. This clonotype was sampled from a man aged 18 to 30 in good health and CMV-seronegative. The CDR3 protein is CASTSGTDTQYF. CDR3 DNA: TGTGCCAGCACCAGCGGCACAGATACGCAGTATTTT.